A single sample gave rise to the 30 T cell receptor beta chains below, sequenced in a study of cytomegalovirus exposure and HLA in healthy donors. Researchers ran the PCR with 60 Vbeta and 13 Jbeta primers. The method was immunoSEQ multiplex PCR; TCRdb's version includes in-frame clones alone and lacks a portion of them. The profile shows fewer than 130,000 clones, over 65% of them singletons. The sequenced material came from PBMCs. The origin of the receptors is a woman aged 25 to 39 in good health and CMV-seronegative.

The chain links TRBV4-3 to TRBJ1-1; D perhaps matches TRBD1 (6 bases). V lost 2 bases and J lost 3, with 13 bases in between. This CDR3 is built from 15 residues. The V gene's germline CDR1 is LGHNA and CDR2 YSLEER. CDR3 sequence reads: CASSQLGGGDTEAFF. In DNA form, the CDR3 reads TGCGCCAGCAGCCAACTGGGAGGGGGGGACACTGAAGCTTTCTTT.

The chain couples TRBV29-1 to TRBJ1-1; possibly TRBD1 for D (6 bases). The V gene lost 3 bases and the J gene lost 4 bases, with 18 bases spanning the gap. This CDR3 is 15 amino acids long. CDR1 SQVTM and CDR2 ANQGSEA come from the germline V gene. This chain's CDR3 is CSVEFFGGWGTEAFF. The CDR3 DNA follows: TGCAGCGTTGAGTTTTTTGGGGGCTGGGGCACTGAAGCTTTCTTT.

This chain's CDR3 is CASSFVRGNQPQHF. As DNA, the CDR3 is TGTGCCAGCAGTTTTGTGCGGGGTAATCAGCCCCAGCATTTT. J is TRBJ1-5 and V is TRBV28; D is uncertain. Trimming left V 3 bases short and J 4 bases short, with 10 bases between. This CDR3 is built from 14 residues. Germline CDR1 reads MDHEN; CDR2 reads SYDVKM.

The gene calls are TRBV19 and TRBJ1-2; unclear D gene. CDR1 is LNHDA, CDR2 SQIVND, per germline (reference sequence). V lost 3 bases and J lost 3, with 8 bases in between. The CDR3 spans 13 residues. CDR3 residues: CASSMVGDYGYTF. The CDR3 bases are TGTGCCAGTAGTATGGTCGGGGACTATGGCTACACCTTC. The whole variable domain, remainder taken from reference TRBV19 and TRBJ1-2, is DGGITQSPKYLFRKEGQNVTLSCEQNLNHDAMYWYRQDPGQGLRLIYYSQIVNDFQKGDIAEGYSVSREKKESFPLTVTSAQKNPTAFYLCASSMVGDYGYTFGSGTRLTVV.

This rearrangement joins TRBV2 to TRBJ2-5, with TRBD2 identical over 8 bases. The CDR3 is 12 amino acids. In germline, CDR1 is SNHLY, CDR2 FYNNEI. V was clipped by 8 bases and J by 4 bases; unmatched bases: 3. CDR3 bases: TGTGCCAGCGGACTAGCTAGAGAGACCCAGTACTTC. It is translated as CASGLARETQYF.

V usage is TRBV28 and J usage is TRBJ1-2; D uncertain. Deletions cut 10 bases from V and 3 bases from J, with 15 bases between. The CDR3 runs to 13 residues. Germline loops: CDR1 MDHEN, CDR2 SYDVKM. CDR3 nucleotides: TGTGCCACCTACTCCCTCCAAGACTATGGCTACACCTTC. Translating it yields CATYSLQDYGYTF.

This rearrangement joins TRBV10-2 to TRBJ2-5; 8 nucleotides agree with TRBD2. The CDR3 covers 11 residues. The V gene end was trimmed by 7 bases and the J gene end by 5 bases; junction bases not matched to a gene: 0. The V gene's germline CDR1 is WSHSY and CDR2 SAAADI. The CDR3 DNA reads as TGCGCCAGCACGGGGGGGGAGACCCAGTACTTC. Its protein product is CASTGGETQYF.

This clone has only one observation. A read error is likely here: a far larger clone is one base away. Other DNA sequences in this sample translate to the same CDR3. V gene TRBV4-3 combines with J gene TRBJ2-6, with D possibly being TRBD2 (6 bases). Trimming took 0 bases from V and 0 from J, leaving 6 bases between them. CDR1 and CDR2 (germline): LGHNA, YSLEER. The CDR3 sequence is 16 residues long. The CDR3 bases are TGCGCCAGCAGCCAAGAGGGGGGCTCTGGGGCCAACGTCCTGACTTTC. It translates to CASSQEGGSGANVLTF.

The V and J genes are TRBV7-2 and TRBJ2-2, with D perhaps TRBD1 (6 bases). This CDR3 contains 16 residues. V was shortened by 0 bases and J by 2 bases, with 10 bases between the two germline ends. The germline gives CDR1 SGHTA, CDR2 FQGNSA. The CDR3 loop is CASSLAGQPNTGELFF. DNA for the CDR3: TGTGCCAGCAGCTTAGCTGGACAGCCAAACACCGGGGAGCTGTTTTTT.

In its sample, this clone was seen once. The chain couples TRBV28 to TRBJ2-7, with D perhaps TRBD2 (6 bases). The CDR3 runs to 15 residues. V lost 6 bases, J lost 2 bases, and 17 bases lay in between. Germline CDR1 MDHEN, CDR2 SYDVKM. CDR3 sequence: CASRPSGLSPYEQYF. For the CDR3, the DNA is TGTGCCAGCAGGCCCAGCGGGCTATCTCCCTACGAGCAGTACTTC.

V usage is TRBV7-9 and J usage is TRBJ2-2; no clear D. The CDR3 contains 12 residues. The V gene lost 4 bases and the J gene lost 6 bases, with 6 bases spanning the gap. Germline CDR1 and CDR2: SEHNR and FQNEAQ (reference sequence). The CDR3 protein is CASSSPAGELFF. The CDR3 nucleotides are TGTGCCAGCAGCTCCCCCGCCGGGGAGCTGTTTTTT.

This rearrangement joins TRBV2 to TRBJ2-3, with 9 bases aligning to TRBD1. Germline CDR1 is SNHLY and CDR2 is FYNNEI. This CDR3 is built from 15 residues. Trimming took 1 base from V and 2 from J; bases not matched to a gene: 1. The CDR3 DNA reads TGTGCCAGCAGTGAAGGGACAGGGGTCACAGATACGCAGTATTTT. Encoded protein: CASSEGTGVTDTQYF.

The chain joins TRBV5-8 to TRBJ1-1; possibly TRBD1 for D (6 bases). Trimming shortened V by 4 bases and J by 0 bases, and 10 bases separated the two germline ends. CDR1 and CDR2 from the germline V gene are SGHTS and YDEGEE. CDR3 length equals 14 residues. CDR3 bases: TGTGCCAGCAGCCAAGACAGGATGAACACTGAAGCTTTCTTT. Protein product: CASSQDRMNTEAFF.

This clone came up once. CDR3 in amino acids: CASSLLRDLQYEQYF. In DNA, the CDR3 is TGTGCCAGCAGCCTCCTCCGGGACTTACAATACGAGCAGTACTTC. The chain uses TRBV28 and TRBJ2-7, with D possibly matching TRBD2 (6 bases). The CDR3 spans 15 residues. The V end was cut by 6 bases, the J end by 4 bases, with 19 bases between. The germline gives CDR1 MDHEN, CDR2 SYDVKM.

V and J are TRBV10-3 and TRBJ2-2, with 13 bases fitting TRBD2. The length of the CDR3 is 19 residues. The germline gives CDR1 ENHRY, CDR2 SYGVKD. With 3 bases clipped from V and 1 base from J, the junction kept 8 bases outside the gene matches. CDR3 nucleotides: TGTGCCATCAGTGACCCACCAGGACTAGCGGGAGTGAACACCGGGGAGCTGTTTTTT. It encodes CAISDPPGLAGVNTGELFF.

This clone was counted only a few times. This chain uses TRBV19 with TRBJ1-1, with 9 bases identical to TRBD1. Germline CDR1 is LNHDA and CDR2 is SQIVND (reference sequence). V shed 7 bases and J 4 bases; nucleotides not matched to a gene: 10. The CDR3 runs 15 residues. The CDR3 loop reads CASTLSGQGLTEAFF. As DNA, the CDR3 is TGTGCCAGTACCCTCTCTGGACAGGGGCTCACTGAAGCTTTCTTT.

The chain is built from TRBV7-3 and TRBJ2-1, with TRBD2 as a possible D gene (5 bases). Looked up from germline, CDR1 is SGHTA and CDR2 is FQGTGA. This CDR3 region has 13 residues. The V gene lost 3 bases and the J gene lost 6 bases, with 9 bases spanning the gap. The CDR3 is CASSFPGINEQFF. In DNA, the CDR3 is TGTGCCAGCAGCTTCCCGGGGATCAATGAGCAGTTCTTC.

The rearrangement links TRBV5-1 to TRBJ1-1; D gene ambiguous. The length of the CDR3 is 18 residues. Germline CDR1 is SGHRS and CDR2 is YFSETQ. Trimming removed 4 bases at V and 0 bases at J, with 22 bases between. CDR3 DNA: TGCGCCAGCAGCGCCACCCCGGGCAGCGGGCTCATGAACACTGAAGCTTTCTTT. Its protein is CASSATPGSGLMNTEAFF.

The rearrangement links TRBV10-3 to TRBJ1-2, with TRBD1 as a possible D gene (5 bases). The CDR3 is 13 amino acids. Trimming took off 6 bases at V and 0 bases at J, with 8 bases between the two ends. From germline, CDR1 is ENHRY and CDR2 SYGVKD. CDR3 sequence reads: CAISETANYGYTF. CDR3 nucleotides: TGTGCCATCAGCGAGACAGCTAACTATGGCTACACCTTC.

The chain combines TRBV20-1 with TRBJ1-6; unclear D gene. Germline CDR1 and CDR2: DFQATT and SNEGSKA (reference sequence). The V and J ends lost 2 bases and 7 bases respectively, with 3 bases between them. This CDR3 has 11 residues. CDR3 sequence reads: CSARPNSPLHF. DNA for the CDR3: TGCAGTGCTAGACCAAATTCACCCCTCCACTTT.

This clone has only a few counts. The rearrangement uses TRBV7-2 and TRBJ2-7; D remains unclear. The germline gives CDR1 SGHTA, CDR2 FQGNSA. CDR3 length equals 13 residues. V lost 1 base, J lost 6 bases, and 10 bases lay in between. Written as DNA, the CDR3 is TGTGCCAGCAGCTTAGTTCCCGAGTCCGAGCAGTACTTC. Translated: CASSLVPESEQYF.

The chain employs TRBV7-6 and TRBJ2-7; maybe TRBD1 (6 bases). V was cut by 4 bases and J by 5 bases, with 12 bases left in between. In germline, CDR1 is SGHVS, CDR2 FNYEAQ. The CDR3 has 13 amino acids. CDR3 loop: CASSSQGFHEQYF. The CDR3 DNA reads as TGTGCCAGCAGCTCGCAGGGGTTCCACGAGCAGTACTTC.

The chain carries TRBV4-1 and TRBJ2-1, with D tentatively TRBD1 (6 bases). V gave up 0 bases and J gave up 3 bases, with 15 bases separating them. The germline gives CDR1 MGHRA, CDR2 YSYEKL. This CDR3 is 17 amino acids long. The CDR3: CASSQDPPGVNYNEQFF. The CDR3 DNA sequence: TGCGCCAGCAGCCAAGATCCGCCAGGGGTGAACTACAATGAGCAGTTCTTC.

The chain recombines TRBV19 with TRBJ1-2; 7 positions match TRBD1. CDR1 and CDR2 (germline): LNHDA, SQIVND (reference sequence). The CDR3 runs 15 residues. The V segment lost 4 bases and the J segment 1 base; nucleotides outside the gene matches: 6. The CDR3 region has the DNA TGTGCCAGTAGTAGTCCGGGACAGCTTAACTATGGCTACACCTTC. It translates to CASSSPGQLNYGYTF.

The CDR3 DNA follows: TGTGCCAGCAGCTGGCGGGCTTCCGAGCAGTACTTC. This gives the protein CASSWRASEQYF. The rearrangement uses TRBV7-8 and TRBJ2-7, with D possibly TRBD2 on 5 matching bases. CDR3 length: 12 residues. The germline V gene encodes CDR1 SGHVS and CDR2 FQNEAQ. Trimming left V 4 bases short and J 6 bases short, with 10 bases between.

The rearrangement links TRBV19 to TRBJ2-1; 9 bases agree with TRBD2. The trim removed 6 bases at V and 8 bases at J, leaving 5 bases unmatched. Per germline, CDR1 LNHDA and CDR2 SQIVND (reference sequence). CDR3 length equals 13 residues. CDR3 amino acids: CASRTGLAYEQFF. The CDR3 region has the DNA TGTGCCAGTAGGACGGGACTAGCCTATGAGCAGTTCTTC.

This chain joins TRBV4-3 and TRBJ2-4; D ambiguous. CDR1 is LGHNA, CDR2 YSLEER, per germline. Trimming took off 1 base at V and 0 bases at J, with 10 bases between the two ends. This CDR3 comprises 16 residues. The DNA for the CDR3 is TGCGCCAGCAGCCAAGGGCTCAGTCTAGCCAAAAACATTCAGTACTTC. This encodes CASSQGLSLAKNIQYF.

The rearrangement links TRBV4-1 to TRBJ1-4; 7 bases align to TRBD1. From germline, CDR1 is MGHRA and CDR2 YSYEKL. There are 13 residues in the CDR3. J lost 8 bases, V lost 6 bases, and 6 bases had no gene match. CDR3 in amino acids: CASRQGWSEKLFF. The DNA for the CDR3 is TGCGCCAGCAGACAGGGGTGGAGCGAAAAACTGTTTTTT.

V and J are TRBV7-6 and TRBJ2-5, with D perhaps TRBD2 (5 bases). Germline values: CDR1 SGHVS, CDR2 FNYEAQ. This CDR3 region has 15 residues. V lost 1 base and J 9 bases, leaving 18 bases between the germline ends. CDR3 residues: CASSLEARPEAAQYF. The CDR3 DNA is TGTGCCAGCAGCTTAGAGGCCAGGCCGGAAGCGGCCCAGTACTTC.

On this clone itself: This sample includes further DNA sequences coding for the same CDR3. This sequence joins TRBV30 and TRBJ2-7; 10 nucleotides line up with TRBD1. The CDR3 is made up of 13 amino acids. With 6 bases clipped from V and 7 bases from J, the junction kept 9 bases outside the gene matches. Germline loops: CDR1 GTSNPN, CDR2 SVGIG (reference sequence). In DNA form, the CDR3 reads TGTGCCTGCAAGGGACAGGGGAGCGGTGAGCAGTACTTC. It codes for CACKGQGSGEQYF.